Following are 26 T cell receptor beta chains from one sample sequenced in a study of T cells after yellow fever vaccination (dated by TCRdb to between 2017 and 2020). Libraries were made using 5' RACE. Sequencer: Illumina NovaSeq 6000. TCRdb passed the public sequencing reads through fastp at Q25 and MiXCR, retaining productive beta sequences. Under each unique CDR3 protein, matching rows form one entry showing the most common genes and DNA. This sample lists around 320,000 distinct CDR3 sequences; approximately 4.3% were detected once. The biggest ten clones account for just under 20% of the sample. The meaning of the sample's treatment or condition label: live attenuated yellow fever vaccine strain. This specimen was PBMCs, taken 15 days after the yellow fever booster vaccination. The receptors derive from a man aged 18 to 29 who received the YFV17D yellow fever vaccine.

This clonotype was found many times. The chain has TRBV11-2 and TRBJ1-4, with a tentative D call TRBD1 (5 bases). The CDR3 extends over 15 amino acids. Between the trimmed V and J ends, which lost 5 bases and 3 bases, there was a span of 13 bases. CDR1 and CDR2 (germline): SGHAT, FQNNGV. CDR3 amino acids: CASSPRGDPNEKLFF. CDR3 nucleotide sequence: TGTGCCAGCAGCCCCCGCGGGGACCCTAATGAAAAACTGTTTTTT.

This sequence joins TRBV28 and TRBJ2-6; 7 bases are shared with TRBD2. V trimming: 8 bases; J trimming: 0 bases; junction bases outside the gene matches: 4. This CDR3 has 15 amino acids. Germline CDR1 and CDR2: MDHEN and SYDVKM. This chain's CDR3 is CASSGGFSGANVLTF. In DNA form, the CDR3 reads TGTGCCAGCTCGGGGGGTTTCTCTGGGGCCAACGTCCTGACTTTC.

The sample holds many counts of this clonotype. This chain links TRBV18 with TRBJ2-5; D may correspond to TRBD1 or TRBD2 (5 bases each). This CDR3 has 17 residues. The V gene lost 3 bases and the J gene lost 1 base, with 18 bases spanning the gap. The V gene's germline CDR1 is KGHSH and CDR2 LQKENI. CDR3 DNA sequence: TGTGCCAGCTCACCGGCCGGGACGTTGACTTCCCAAGAGACCCAGTACTTC. Protein sequence: CASSPAGTLTSQETQYF. The full variable domain, with the rest looked up from reference TRBV18 and TRBJ2-5, is NAGVMQNPRHLVRRRGQEARLRCSPMKGHSHVYWYRQLPEEGLKFMVYLQKENIIDESGMPKERFSAEFPKEGPSILRIQQVVRGDSAAYFCASSPAGTLTSQETQYFGPGTRLLVL.

This clonotype was picked up a small number of times. V gene TRBV4-2 combines with J gene TRBJ2-3; no firm D call. Per the germline V gene, CDR1 is LGHNA and CDR2 is YNFKEQ. Trimming took off 0 bases at V and 1 base at J, with 17 bases between the two ends. The CDR3 covers 18 residues. The CDR3: CASSQEQYGRWGTDTQYF. The DNA for the CDR3 is TGTGCCAGCAGCCAAGAACAGTACGGCCGGTGGGGCACAGATACGCAGTATTTT.

There are many counts of this clonotype. This rearrangement joins TRBV20-1 to TRBJ2-5; D is ambiguous. The CDR3 totals 12 residues. Germline values: CDR1 DFQATT, CDR2 SNEGSKA (reference sequence). Deletions cut 5 bases from V and 1 base from J, with 8 bases between. In DNA, the CDR3 is TGCAGTGCTCTCTGGAGCCAAGAGACCCAGTACTTC. This gives the protein CSALWSQETQYF.

This clonotype showed up many times. The chain has TRBV7-9 and TRBJ2-1, with D possibly being TRBD2 (6 bases). V was cut by 1 base and J by 6 bases, with 13 bases left in between. The CDR3 totals 15 residues. Germline loops: CDR1 SEHNR, CDR2 FQNEAQ (reference sequence). The CDR3: CASSLEARGSNEQFF. The DNA of the CDR3 is TGTGCCAGCAGCTTAGAGGCCCGGGGGTCCAATGAGCAGTTCTTC.

J is TRBJ1-1 and V is TRBV14, with D unresolved. CDR1 and CDR2 (germline): SGHDN, FVKESK. The germline V and J ends were trimmed by 0 bases and 1 base, with 15 bases remaining between them. CDR3 length: 17 amino acids. CDR3 nucleotides: TGTGCCAGCAGCCAAGAAAACGGGTTAAGAGGGAACACTGAAGCTTTCTTT. Protein sequence: CASSQENGLRGNTEAFF. The full variable domain, rest sourced from reference TRBV14 and TRBJ1-1, is EAGVTQFPSHSVIEKGQTVTLRCDPISGHDNLYWYRRVMGKEIKFLLHFVKESKQDESGMPNNRFLAERTGGTYSTLKVQPAELEDSGVYFCASSQENGLRGNTEAFFGQGTRLTVV.

This clonotype was seen many times. CDR3 region: CASSQERGHTDTQYF. The CDR3 bases are TGTGCCAGCAGCCAAGAGCGGGGCCACACAGATACGCAGTATTTT. V gene TRBV4-2 combines with J gene TRBJ2-3; the D gene is possibly TRBD2 (6 bases). V was clipped by 0 bases and J by 2 bases, with 9 bases between them. Per the germline V gene, CDR1 is LGHNA and CDR2 is YNFKEQ. The CDR3 sequence is 15 residues long.

The table lists this clonotype with a few counts. The chain combines TRBV12-3 or TRBV12-4 with TRBJ1-4, with TRBD1 as a possible D gene (6 bases). Trimming stripped 6 bases from V and 7 bases from J, with 15 bases between. This CDR3 contains 14 residues. CDR3 region: CASSPQGIPEKLFF. CDR3 nucleotides: TGTGCCAGCAGCCCCCAGGGGATCCCTGAAAAACTGTTTTTT.

This clonotype turned up a few times. The rearrangement links TRBV6-5 to TRBJ2-7; TRBD2 is a possible D gene (6 bases). The CDR3 consists of 13 residues. The germline V and J ends were trimmed by 5 bases and 2 bases, with 10 bases remaining between them. Germline-derived CDR1 and CDR2 are MNHEY and SVGAGI. CDR3 sequence (DNA): TGTGCCAGCAGTCAGGGACTTACCTACGAGCAGTACTTC. It specifies CASSQGLTYEQYF.

The table lists this clonotype with many counts. The V call is TRBV6-1, the J call TRBJ2-7, with 7 bases matching TRBD1. The J segment lost 2 bases and the V segment lost 6 bases, leaving 10 bases of the junction unmatched. CDR1 is MNHNS and CDR2 is SASEGT in the germline V gene. The CDR3 is made up of 15 amino acids. The CDR3: CASSTGTVHPYEQYV. The CDR3 DNA follows: TGTGCCAGCAGCACCGGGACAGTACACCCCTACGAGCAGTACGTC.

This clonotype has at least ten counts. This sequence joins TRBV12-3 or TRBV12-4 and TRBJ1-5, with D possibly TRBD1 on 5 matching bases. V lost 3 bases and J lost 5, with 14 bases in between. This CDR3 is built from 15 residues. The CDR3 reads CASSFNAGRDQPQHF. CDR3 DNA: TGTGCCAGCAGTTTTAATGCGGGACGGGATCAGCCCCAGCATTTT.

A remark on this clonotype: A read error may produce the germline difference seen at one junction end. The chain combines TRBV27 with TRBJ2-5; D is perhaps TRBD2 (6 bases). The germline CDR1 and CDR2 sequences are MNHEY and SMNVEV (reference sequence). This CDR3 spans 16 amino acids. CDR3 region: CASSSPFGGGEETKYF. Here the CDR3 DNA reads TGTGCCAGCAGTTCCCCTTTCGGGGGTGGGGAAGAGACCAAGTACTTC.

This chain uses TRBV11-2 with TRBJ2-3; TRBD2 is a possible D gene (6 bases). Germline V CDR1 and CDR2: SGHAT, FQNNGV. The V and J ends lost 3 bases and 6 bases respectively, with 13 bases between them. CDR3 length: 14 residues. CDR3 in DNA: TGTGCCAGCAGCTTGGGGCCGGGGGTGGATACGCAGTATTTT. Amino acid sequence: CASSLGPGVDTQYF.

The chain combines TRBV2 with TRBJ2-1, with 8 bases that match TRBD1. The germline gives CDR1 SNHLY, CDR2 FYNNEI. V shed 6 bases and J 4 bases; nucleotides not matched to a gene: 8. The CDR3 contains 15 residues. CDR3 in amino acids: CASSRDRGAYNEQFF. The CDR3 DNA is TGTGCCAGCAGCCGCGACAGGGGAGCTTACAATGAGCAGTTCTTC.

The sample holds many counts of this clonotype. The CDR3 DNA reads as TGCGCCAGCAGCTTGGAGGGCACGAGAGGGGAGACCCAGTACTTC. Its translation: CASSLEGTRGETQYF. The chain joins TRBV5-1 to TRBJ2-5, with D perhaps TRBD2 (5 bases). Germline loops: CDR1 SGHRS, CDR2 YFSETQ. The CDR3 is made up of 15 amino acids. V shed 0 bases and J shed 5 bases, with 14 bases lying between them.

The genes are TRBV2 and TRBJ1-1; D uncertain. The length of the CDR3 is 15 residues. CDR1 and CDR2 (germline): SNHLY, FYNNEI. With 2 bases removed from V and 4 bases from J, the gap between germline ends came to 14 bases. The CDR3 nucleotides are TGTGCCAGCAGTGAAAAGGCAGGAGGAGGCACTGAAGCTTTCTTT. It codes for CASSEKAGGGTEAFF.

In this sample, this clonotype turned up many times. The chain is built from TRBV7-8 and TRBJ1-3; no clear D gene. Looked up from germline, CDR1 is SGHVS and CDR2 is FQNEAQ. Trimming pared 2 bases from V and 1 base from J, leaving 6 bases between. The CDR3 runs 14 residues. CDR3 sequence: CASSLRQSGNTIYF. As DNA, the CDR3 is TGTGCCAGCAGCTTACGTCAATCTGGAAACACCATATATTTT.

This clonotype was observed at least ten times. This sequence joins TRBV7-2 and TRBJ1-1, with D unclear. The CDR3 totals 13 residues. CDR1 and CDR2 (germline): SGHTA, FQGNSA. V shed 4 bases and J shed 10 bases, with 16 bases lying between them. CDR3 sequence reads: CASSSDLIKGAFF. CDR3 bases: TGTGCCAGCAGCTCCGATCTGATAAAGGGAGCTTTCTTT.

This clonotype was seen a few times. The chain uses TRBV7-2 and TRBJ1-3; D uncertain. V gave up 1 base and J gave up 0 bases, with 10 bases separating them. This CDR3 has 16 amino acids. Germline CDR1 SGHTA, CDR2 FQGNSA. Here the CDR3 DNA reads TGTGCCAGCAGCTTAGTGCAGGCGATCTCTGGAAACACCATATATTTT. Encoded protein: CASSLVQAISGNTIYF.

This clonotype was recorded at least ten times. The chain has TRBV7-2 and TRBJ2-1; TRBD2 matches at 7 bases. There are 13 residues in the CDR3. From germline, CDR1 is SGHTA and CDR2 FQGNSA. The junction had 2 bases not matched to a gene; V was cut back by 5 bases and J by 4 bases. The DNA for the CDR3 is TGTGCCAGCAGCGCGGGGGATTACAATGAGCAGTTCTTC. Translation: CASSAGDYNEQFF. Supplemented by reference TRBV7-2 and TRBJ2-1, the full variable domain reads GAGVSQSPSNKVTEKGKDVELRCDPISGHTALYWYRQSLGQGLEFLIYFQGNSAPDKSGLPSDRFSAERTGGSVSTLTIQRTQQEDSAVYLCASSAGDYNEQFFGPGTRLTVL.

This clonotype has ten or more counts. This chain links TRBV14 with TRBJ1-2; perhaps TRBD1 as D (5 bases). With 2 bases removed from V and 0 bases from J, the gap between germline ends came to 10 bases. The length of the CDR3 is 15 residues. From germline, CDR1 is SGHDN and CDR2 FVKESK. The CDR3 nucleotides are TGTGCCAGCAGCCAACAGGGTACAGCTAACTATGGCTACACCTTC. This codes for CASSQQGTANYGYTF.

This clonotype occurred many times. The CDR3 carries no conserved terminal phenylalanine or tryptophan, so it likely arises from a read error. The chain couples TRBV9 to TRBJ2-1; TRBD2 aligns across 8 bases. V was clipped by 0 bases and J by 1 base; unmatched bases: 3. The CDR3 spans 16 residues. In germline, CDR1 is SGDLS, CDR2 YYNGEE. CDR3 sequence reads: CASSVDQRGSYNEQFS. The CDR3 bases are TGTGCCAGCAGCGTAGACCAGCGGGGGTCCTACAATGAGCAGTTCTCC.

This clonotype was picked up many times. This chain uses TRBV5-1 with TRBJ1-5; maybe TRBD1 (6 bases). This CDR3 has 17 residues. Deletions cut 0 bases from V and 0 bases from J, with 13 bases between. Germline CDR1 SGHRS, CDR2 YFSETQ. CDR3 sequence (DNA): TGCGCCAGCAGCTTGGGAGCAGGGGCGTATAGCAATCAGCCCCAGCATTTT. Translation gives CASSLGAGAYSNQPQHF.

There are a few counts of this clonotype. The V call is TRBV5-1, the J call TRBJ2-2, with 7 bases lining up with TRBD1. This CDR3 region has 15 residues. Germline CDR1 SGHRS, CDR2 YFSETQ. CDR3 sequence: CGSWAGTANTGELFF. CDR3 coding DNA: TGCGGAAGCTGGGCCGGGACAGCGAACACCGGGGAGCTGTTTTTT.

The chain combines TRBV6-1 with TRBJ1-1; a possible D gene is TRBD1 (5 bases). This CDR3 comprises 12 residues. Trimming left V 10 bases short and J 6 bases short, with 15 bases between. The germline gives CDR1 MNHNS, CDR2 SASEGT. This CDR3 is CAIGHSVPEAFF. The CDR3 DNA follows: TGTGCCATCGGACATAGTGTGCCTGAAGCTTTCTTT.